These 27 T cell receptor beta chains came from one sample sequenced in a study of cytomegalovirus exposure and HLA in healthy donors. TCRdb's table, derived via immunoSEQ multiplex PCR, lists solely in-frame clones and lacks some. The sample consists of more than 85,000 clones, about 90% of them appearing once. Sequencing used PBMCs. The receptor set was obtained from a young woman in good health and CMV-seronegative.

This sequence joins TRBV28 and TRBJ1-4, with D perhaps TRBD1 (6 bases). CDR1 is MDHEN and CDR2 is SYDVKM in the germline V gene. Trimming cost V 3 bases and J 9 bases, with 17 bases left between them. The CDR3 sequence is 15 residues long. In DNA, the CDR3 is TGTGCCAGCAGTTTCCAGACACAGGGCCCACAAAAACTGTTTTTT. Translated, it gives CASSFQTQGPQKLFF.

The chain carries TRBV14 and TRBJ2-1; TRBD1 aligns across 8 bases. The CDR3 totals 15 residues. The V gene end was trimmed by 0 bases and the J gene end by 10 bases; junction bases not matched to a gene: 8. Germline V gene data show CDR1 as SGHDN and CDR2 as FVKESK. This CDR3 is CASSQDRGRDREQFF. Here the CDR3 DNA reads TGTGCCAGCAGCCAAGATCGGGGTAGGGACAGGGAGCAGTTCTTC.

The chain couples TRBV20-1 to TRBJ2-3; D perhaps matches TRBD1 (5 bases). This CDR3 spans 10 amino acids. V was shortened by 5 bases and J by 6 bases, with 6 bases between the two germline ends. Germline assignment: CDR1 DFQATT and CDR2 SNEGSKA (reference sequence). DNA of the CDR3: TGCAGTGCTTCAGGGGATACGCAGTATTTT. Amino acid sequence: CSASGDTQYF.

The rearrangement uses TRBV14 and TRBJ1-1, with D unresolved. Trimming left V 2 bases short and J 1 base short, with 11 bases between. CDR3 length: 15 amino acids. Germline V gene data show CDR1 as SGHDN and CDR2 as FVKESK. The CDR3 here is CASSQSLRRNTEAFF. The CDR3 nucleotides read TGTGCCAGCAGCCAAAGTTTACGCAGGAACACTGAAGCTTTCTTT. The entire variable domain, with the rest obtained from reference TRBV14 and TRBJ1-1, is as follows: EAGVTQFPSHSVIEKGQTVTLRCDPISGHDNLYWYRRVMGKEIKFLLHFVKESKQDESGMPNNRFLAERTGGTYSTLKVQPAELEDSGVYFCASSQSLRRNTEAFFGQGTRLTVV.

This clone occurred a few times. The chain uses TRBV10-3 and TRBJ2-7; 12 nucleotides agree with TRBD2. V shed 7 bases and J 4 bases; nucleotides not matched to a gene: 2. This CDR3 spans 13 amino acids. Germline V gene sequence: CDR1 ENHRY, CDR2 SYGVKD. CDR3 in DNA: TGTGCCATCATGGGGACTAGCGGGTACGAGCAGTACTTC. Translation: CAIMGTSGYEQYF.

This clone was detected once. CDR3 residues: CASSQVGTGWEFYTEAFF. DNA for the CDR3: TGCGCCAGCAGCCAAGTAGGGACAGGGTGGGAGTTCTACACTGAAGCTTTCTTT. The chain links TRBV4-3 to TRBJ1-1; 9 nucleotides match TRBD1. Germline CDR1 reads LGHNA; CDR2 reads YSLEER. The CDR3 has 18 residues. V was clipped by 1 base and J by 3 bases; unmatched bases: 12.

V gene TRBV28 combines with J gene TRBJ2-2, with 11 bases that match TRBD1. J gave up 1 base and V 8 bases, and 3 bases lay outside the gene matches. Germline values: CDR1 MDHEN, CDR2 SYDVKM. The CDR3 runs to 15 residues. The CDR3 here is CASRGQGVNTGELFF. The CDR3 nucleotides are TGTGCCAGCCGGGGACAGGGGGTGAACACCGGGGAGCTGTTTTTT.

The V and J genes are TRBV30 and TRBJ1-5; D is possibly TRBD1 (5 bases). Germline V gene lookup returns CDR1 GTSNPN and CDR2 SVGIG (reference sequence). CDR3 length: 14 amino acids. The V end was cut by 2 bases, the J end by 4 bases, with 12 bases between. The CDR3 region is CAWSLRGGNQPQHF. CDR3 sequence (DNA): TGTGCCTGGAGTCTCCGGGGGGGTAATCAGCCCCAGCATTTT.

The chain uses TRBV28 and TRBJ1-1; D is perhaps TRBD1 (5 bases). This CDR3 has 15 residues. V lost 2 bases, J lost 4 bases, and 14 bases lay in between. CDR1 and CDR2 from the germline V gene are MDHEN and SYDVKM. CDR3 protein: CASSLGGGGSTEAFF. The CDR3 nucleotides read TGTGCCAGCAGTTTAGGCGGGGGAGGGAGCACTGAAGCTTTCTTT.

The genes are TRBV6-1 and TRBJ1-2; D might be TRBD1 (5 bases). Germline-derived CDR1 and CDR2 are MNHNS and SASEGT. V gave up 7 bases and J gave up 4 bases, with 13 bases separating them. The CDR3 sequence is 13 residues long. The CDR3 bases are TGTGCCAGCACTGGGGGGGTTCCCTATGGCTACACCTTC. The encoded protein is CASTGGVPYGYTF.

The J gene is TRBJ2-7, the V gene TRBV7-6, with D possibly being TRBD1 (7 bases). The CDR3 is made up of 16 amino acids. Germline V gene data show CDR1 as SGHVS and CDR2 as FNYEAQ. Trimming shortened V by 7 bases and J by 6 bases, and 25 bases separated the two germline ends. The CDR3 nucleotides read TGTGCCAGCACCCCACAGGGGTATGGAGGGCCAGGCGAGCAGTACTTC. It encodes CASTPQGYGGPGEQYF.

This chain joins TRBV10-3 and TRBJ2-3, with 7 nucleotides matching TRBD2. V was clipped by 5 bases and J by 4 bases; unmatched bases: 6. Germline CDR1 ENHRY, CDR2 SYGVKD. The CDR3 loop spans 14 amino acids. CDR3 amino acids: CAISSAGSPDTQYF. In DNA form, the CDR3 reads TGTGCCATCAGTTCAGCGGGGAGCCCAGATACGCAGTATTTT.

This chain joins TRBV6-5 and TRBJ2-3, with 11 bases fitting TRBD2. The length of the CDR3 is 15 residues. Looked up from germline, CDR1 is MNHEY and CDR2 is SVGAGI. J was trimmed by 8 bases and V by 0 bases; bases with no gene match: 4. In DNA form, the CDR3 reads TGTGCCAGCAGTTACTCGATAGCGGGGGGGACTACGCAGTATTTT. This translates into CASSYSIAGGTTQYF.

The chain uses TRBV19 and TRBJ2-7; possible D gene TRBD1, 6 bases. Trimming removed 5 bases at V and 1 base at J, with 12 bases between. Looked up from germline, CDR1 is LNHDA and CDR2 is SQIVND (reference sequence). CDR3 length: 14 residues. The CDR3 DNA follows: TGTGCCAGTAGTGGGACACTCCCATCCTACGAGCAGTACTTC. It yields the protein CASSGTLPSYEQYF. Using reference TRBV19 and TRBJ2-7 for the parts outside the CDR3, the full variable domain is DGGITQSPKYLFRKEGQNVTLSCEQNLNHDAMYWYRQDPGQGLRLIYYSQIVNDFQKGDIAEGYSVSREKKESFPLTVTSAQKNPTAFYLCASSGTLPSYEQYFGPGTRLTVT.

J is TRBJ2-5 and V is TRBV7-2, with TRBD2 as a possible D gene (5 bases). Germline CDR1 and CDR2: SGHTA and FQGNSA. The CDR3 consists of 11 residues. The V and J ends lost 6 bases and 5 bases respectively, with 7 bases between them. The CDR3, as DNA: TGTGCCAGCAGAGGCGGGGAGACCCAGTACTTC. It yields the protein CASRGGETQYF.

The V call is TRBV27, the J call TRBJ2-1, with 7 bases lining up with TRBD2. Germline CDR1 MNHEY, CDR2 SMNVEV (reference sequence). V lost 5 bases and J lost 4; bases outside the gene matches: 8. The CDR3 is made up of 15 amino acids. This chain's CDR3 is CASSLGLAAYNEQFF. The DNA for the CDR3 is TGTGCCAGCAGTCTCGGGCTAGCGGCGTACAATGAGCAGTTCTTC.

This clone occurred once. J is TRBJ2-7 and V is TRBV11-2; 8 positions agree with TRBD2. V was pared by 2 bases and J by 0 bases, with 6 bases of the junction left unmatched. This CDR3 is 16 amino acids long. Per germline, CDR1 SGHAT and CDR2 FQNNGV. CDR3 DNA: TGTGCCAGCAGCTTAACAGCGGGGGCCCTCTCCTACGAGCAGTACTTC. This sequence encodes CASSLTAGALSYEQYF. Full variable domain (remainder filled in from reference TRBV11-2 and TRBJ2-7): EAGVAQSPRYKIIEKRQSVAFWCNPISGHATLYWYQQILGQGPKLLIQFQNNGVVDDSQLPKDRFSAERLKGVDSTLKIQPAKLEDSAVYLCASSLTAGALSYEQYFGPGTRLTVT.

CDR3 in DNA: TGTGCCAGCAGCTTAGATTCCGGTAGCACAGATACGCAGTATTTT. Its translation is CASSLDSGSTDTQYF. The V call is TRBV11-3, the J call TRBJ2-3; no clear D gene. The CDR3 has 15 residues. Per germline, CDR1 SGHNT and CDR2 YENEEA. V lost 0 bases to trimming and J lost 0 bases, with 7 bases between them.

This rearrangement joins TRBV27 to TRBJ2-3; tentative D call: TRBD1 (5 bases). Trimming cost V 6 bases and J 2 bases, with 12 bases left between them. From germline, CDR1 is MNHEY and CDR2 SMNVEV (reference sequence). The CDR3 extends over 14 amino acids. The CDR3 is CASRQGRVTDTQYF. The CDR3 nucleotides read TGTGCCAGCAGGCAGGGCAGGGTCACAGATACGCAGTATTTT.

V and J are TRBV29-1 and TRBJ1-2, with 7 bases identical to TRBD1. Per the germline V gene, CDR1 is SQVTM and CDR2 is ANQGSEA. V was clipped by 7 bases and J by 6 bases; unmatched bases: 2. This CDR3 region has 10 residues. CDR3 nucleotide sequence: TGCAGCGCAGGGGGAGATGGCTACACCTTC. It codes for CSAGGDGYTF.

This sequence joins TRBV10-3 and TRBJ1-2; 9 bases agree with TRBD1. Germline CDR1 ENHRY, CDR2 SYGVKD. CDR3 length: 14 residues. After removal of 7 bases from V and 7 bases from J, the junction contained 10 bases not matched to a gene. The CDR3 sequence is CAIKAGTGWSGYTF. The CDR3 DNA sequence: TGTGCCATCAAAGCGGGGACAGGGTGGTCTGGCTACACCTTC.

The V and J genes are TRBV6-1 and TRBJ1-2, with a weak D call TRBD1 (6 bases). Germline-derived CDR1 and CDR2 are MNHNS and SASEGT. Trimming cost V 4 bases and J 4 bases, with 10 bases left between them. The CDR3 runs 13 residues. CDR3 in amino acids: CASSGQGSYGYTF. The CDR3 DNA reads TGTGCCAGCAGTGGCCAGGGGAGCTATGGCTACACCTTC.

CDR3 coding DNA: TGTGCCAGTAGTATCGGGGGTTCACCCCTCCACTTT. As protein: CASSIGGSPLHF. The chain employs TRBV19 and TRBJ1-6; D may be TRBD1 (5 bases). In germline, CDR1 is LNHDA, CDR2 SQIVND (reference sequence). The CDR3 runs to 12 residues. The V end was cut by 3 bases, the J end by 9 bases, with 6 bases between. Complete variable domain (other parts from reference TRBV19 and TRBJ1-6): DGGITQSPKYLFRKEGQNVTLSCEQNLNHDAMYWYRQDPGQGLRLIYYSQIVNDFQKGDIAEGYSVSREKKESFPLTVTSAQKNPTAFYLCASSIGGSPLHFGNGTRLTVT.

The chain links TRBV4-3 to TRBJ1-4; D remains unclear. Trimming stripped 1 base from V and 7 bases from J, with 13 bases between. The V gene's germline CDR1 is LGHNA and CDR2 YSLEER. The CDR3 covers 15 residues. The CDR3 DNA sequence: TGCGCCAGCAGCCAAGGTGAGGGCGCGGCTGAAAAACTGTTTTTT. This gives the protein CASSQGEGAAEKLFF.

The V and J genes are TRBV5-1 and TRBJ1-1; 8 bases map to TRBD1. V was pared by 5 bases and J by 3 bases, with 18 bases of the junction left unmatched. CDR3 length: 18 amino acids. CDR1 is SGHRS, CDR2 YFSETQ, per germline. The CDR3 protein is CASSRGPDDRGFYTEAFF. The CDR3 DNA follows: TGCGCCAGCAGTCGAGGTCCCGATGACAGGGGATTCTACACTGAAGCTTTCTTT.

The V call is TRBV5-4, the J call TRBJ2-1, with D possibly matching TRBD2 (5 bases). Per germline, CDR1 SGHNT and CDR2 YYREEE (reference sequence). The CDR3 runs to 13 residues. Deletions cut 4 bases from V and 9 bases from J, with 14 bases between. The CDR3: CASSIWGGSEQFF. In DNA, the CDR3 is TGTGCCAGCAGCATATGGGGTGGGAGTGAGCAGTTCTTC.

The rearrangement uses TRBV6-5 and TRBJ1-2; D ambiguous. Trimming left V 6 bases short and J 4 bases short, with 12 bases between. This CDR3 contains 13 residues. From germline, CDR1 is MNHEY and CDR2 SVGAGI. The CDR3 DNA follows: TGTGCCAGCAGCGCCACTCGTCCCTATGGCTACACCTTC. This codes for CASSATRPYGYTF.